This record covers a single T cell receptor (beta chain). What it binds is not known. This entry belongs to a study of cytomegalovirus exposure and HLA in healthy donors. At the level of the study: Out of 398 genotyped donors, roughly 80% belonged to the Caucasian-associated ancestry cluster. Study observations and caveats: Across all donors, roughly uniform sequencing depth was an assumption of the presence/absence analyses. By a later analysis, the bulk of CMV-associated TCR beta chains appeared HLA-restricted. When the data were analyzed later, several of the most significant clusters appeared to be linked to common viral pathogens.

Germline CDR1 SGHRS, CDR2 YFSETQ. The V gene lost 2 bases and the J gene lost 3 bases, with 11 bases spanning the gap. This CDR3 has 15 residues. In the PCR, 60 Vbeta and 13 Jbeta primers were used. Here immunoSEQ multiplex PCR was the method, and the copy in TCRdb shows in-frame clones only, minus some. The repertoire consists of approximately 110,000 clones, with approximately 78% occurring once and the leading ten covering roughly 0.99%. The source of this sequence is a woman aged 25 to 39 in good health and CMV-seronegative. Source material: PBMCs. The rearrangement links TRBV5-1 to TRBJ1-4; D is possibly TRBD1 (5 bases). This CDR3 reads CASSLGVSSNEKLFF. Here the CDR3 DNA reads TGCGCCAGCAGCTTAGGGGTCAGTTCTAATGAAAAACTGTTTTTT.